This T cell receptor beta chain was sequenced in a study of shared clonotypes between healthy human individuals. Those who donated, Caucasian adults without exception, all lived in Nashville, Tennessee. For unsorted samples, genomic DNA was extracted from around 88 million PBMCs. Trimming took 2 bases from V and 8 from J, leaving 9 bases between them. Germline assignment: CDR1 ENHRY and CDR2 SYGVKD. The CDR3 loop spans 12 amino acids. Only in-frame clones appear in the TCRdb table, and some are missing; sequencing was by immunoSEQ multiplex PCR. Here the sample spans 530,000 or so clones, over 75% being singletons. Whole-study findings and limits: The diversity represented, both genetic and in exposure history, was limited by few donors.

Turning to this clone: No antigen is known for it.

What was sequenced was PBMCs. The genes are TRBV10-3 and TRBJ1-2; D is ambiguous. This clonotype was obtained from a woman aged 40 to 50 in good health. Some clones in this sample may be carry-over from other donors' samples. CDR3 protein: CAISENVEGYTF. DNA for the CDR3: TGTGCCATCAGTGAGAACGTCGAAGGCTACACCTTC.